This T cell receptor beta chain was identified in a study of blood T cell repertoires in COVID-19. About the research overall: The samples span acute and convalescent COVID-19 from the United States, Italy and Spain. Nucleic acid was either cDNA or gDNA, and it came from T cells, B-cell-depleted T cells, or PBMCs.

In the original analysis: Reference gene primer amplification yielded estimated nucleated cell counts. The method was immunoSEQ multiplex PCR; TCRdb's version includes in-frame clones alone and lacks a portion of them. That table furnishes V, J and clone size, whereas the DNA furnished D and trimming. This table holds some 150,000 clones, roughly 80% found once. This receptor was identified in a human donor in a cohort sampled during active COVID-19. Specimen: peripheral blood.

The CDR3: CASSRGLGTISGNTIYF. In DNA form, the CDR3 reads TGTGCCAGCAGCCGTGGTCTAGGGACAATCTCTGGAAACACCATATATTTT. V and J are TRBV5-5 and TRBJ1-3, with D tentatively TRBD1 (6 bases). The CDR3 spans 17 residues. Between the trimmed V and J ends, which lost 4 bases and 0 bases, there was a span of 17 bases. CDR1 and CDR2 from the germline V gene are SGHKS and YYEKEE (reference sequence).